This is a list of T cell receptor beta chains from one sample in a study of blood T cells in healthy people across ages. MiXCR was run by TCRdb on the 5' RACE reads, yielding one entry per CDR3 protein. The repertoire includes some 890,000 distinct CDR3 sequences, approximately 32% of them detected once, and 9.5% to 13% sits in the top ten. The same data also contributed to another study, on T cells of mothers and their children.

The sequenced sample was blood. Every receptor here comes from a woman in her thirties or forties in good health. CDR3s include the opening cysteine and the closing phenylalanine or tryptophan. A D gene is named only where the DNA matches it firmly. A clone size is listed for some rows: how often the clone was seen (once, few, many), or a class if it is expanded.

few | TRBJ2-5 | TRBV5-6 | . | CASTIWRRRRGQETQYF | TGTGCCAGCACCATCTGGCGTAGAAGGAGGGGGCAAGAGACCCAGTACTTC
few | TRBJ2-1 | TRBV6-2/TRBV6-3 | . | CASSRGGGFSYNEQFF | TGTGCCAGCAGCCGCGGGGGCGGATTTTCCTACAATGAGCAGTTCTTC
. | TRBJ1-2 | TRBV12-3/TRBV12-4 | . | CVSSKPGPQGYGYTF | TGTGTCAGCAGTAAACCCGGGCCTCAGGGCTATGGCTACACCTTC
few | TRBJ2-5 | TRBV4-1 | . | CAGSQGILGLTLEETQYF | TGCGCCGGCAGCCAAGGAATCCTAGGACTCACCTTGGAAGAGACCCAGTACTTC
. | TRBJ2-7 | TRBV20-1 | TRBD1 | CSAERDRGHEQYF | TGCAGTGCTGAGCGGGACAGGGGGCACGAGCAGTACTTC
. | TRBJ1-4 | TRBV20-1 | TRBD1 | CSARTIRTGKEKLFF | TGCAGTGCTAGAACGATACGGACAGGGAAAGAAAAACTGTTTTTT
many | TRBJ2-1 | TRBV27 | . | CASSSSNEQFF | TGTGCCAGCAGTTCTTCCAATGAGCAGTTCTTC
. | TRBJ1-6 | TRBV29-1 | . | CSVDFRGRYHNSPLHF | TGCAGCGTTGATTTCCGGGGCCGATACCATAATTCACCCCTCCACTTT
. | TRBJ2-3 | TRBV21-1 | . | CASSKGPASTDTQYF | TGTGCCAGCAGCAAAGGCCCGGCTAGCACAGATACGCAGTATTTT
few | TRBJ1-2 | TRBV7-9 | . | CASSLVDRAAVGYTF | TGTGCCAGCAGCTTAGTAGACCGGGCCGCCGTGGGCTACACCTTC
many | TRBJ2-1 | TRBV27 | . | CASSLDARSYNEQFF | TGTGCCAGCAGTTTGGACGCCCGCTCCTACAATGAGCAGTTCTTC
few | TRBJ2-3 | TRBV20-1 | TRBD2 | CSASPSGRTDTQYF | TGCAGTGCTAGTCCTAGCGGGAGGACAGATACGCAGTATTTT
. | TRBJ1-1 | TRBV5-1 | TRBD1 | CTSRSGTANTEAFF | TGCACCAGCAGGTCCGGGACAGCGAACACTGAAGCTTTCTTT
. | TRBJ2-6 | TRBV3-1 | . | CASATGSGANVLTF | TGTGCCAGCGCCACAGGGTCTGGGGCCAACGTCCTGACTTTC
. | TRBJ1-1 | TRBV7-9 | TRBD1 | CASSSDYYRGRTEAFF | TGTGCCAGCAGCTCGGACTATTATAGGGGGCGGACTGAAGCTTTCTTT
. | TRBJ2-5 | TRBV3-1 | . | CASSQVAGGRATQYF | TGTGCCAGCAGCCAAGTGGCAGGCGGCAGGGCGACCCAGTACTTC
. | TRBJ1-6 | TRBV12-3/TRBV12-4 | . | CASSFKEGSPLHF | TGTGCCAGCAGTTTTAAGGAGGGATCACCCCTCCACTTT
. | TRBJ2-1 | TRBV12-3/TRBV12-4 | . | CASSSQGWGNEQFF | TGTGCCAGCAGTTCCCAGGGATGGGGTAATGAGCAGTTCTTC
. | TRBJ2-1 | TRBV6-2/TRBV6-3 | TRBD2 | CASSPLPSGLYNEQFF | TGTGCCAGCAGTCCGCTACCTAGCGGCCTCTACAATGAGCAGTTCTTC
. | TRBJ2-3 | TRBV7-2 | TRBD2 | CASSLVWGGTDTQYF | TGTGCCAGCAGCTTAGTATGGGGAGGGACAGATACGCAGTATTTT
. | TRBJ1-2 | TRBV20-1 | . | CSARDGVGGYTF | TGCAGTGCTAGAGATGGGGTTGGGGGCTACACCTTC
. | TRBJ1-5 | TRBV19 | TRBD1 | CASSVQGGGPQHF | TGTGCCAGTAGTGTACAGGGGGGTGGGCCCCAGCATTTT
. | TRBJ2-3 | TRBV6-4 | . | CASSDRSDTQYF | TGTGCCAGCAGTGACAGATCAGATACGCAGTATTTT
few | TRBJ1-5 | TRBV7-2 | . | CASSYMDQPQHF | TGTGCCAGCAGTTATATGGATCAGCCCCAGCATTTT
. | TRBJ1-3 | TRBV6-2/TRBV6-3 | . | CASSYIQTSGNTIYF | TGTGCCAGCAGTTACATACAGACGTCGGGGAACACCATATATTTT
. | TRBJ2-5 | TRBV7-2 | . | CASSPQGGGTQTQYF | TGTGCCAGCAGCCCACAAGGGGGGGGGACGCAGACCCAGTACTTC
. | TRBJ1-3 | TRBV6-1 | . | CASKGIWGSGGNTIYF | TGTGCCAGCAAAGGAATTTGGGGATCGGGGGGAAACACCATATATTTT
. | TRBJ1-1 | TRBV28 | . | CASSSGWLTEAFF | TGTGCCAGCAGCTCTGGATGGTTAACTGAAGCTTTCTTT
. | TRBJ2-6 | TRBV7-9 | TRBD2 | CASSGDGPGGVLTF | TGTGCCAGCAGTGGCGACGGGCCGGGGGGCGTCCTGACTTTC
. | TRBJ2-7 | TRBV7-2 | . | CASRRDASSYEQYF | TGTGCCAGCAGGCGGGACGCAAGCTCCTACGAGCAGTACTTC
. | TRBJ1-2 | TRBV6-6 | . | CASSSPPPSGYTF | TGTGCCAGCAGTTCCCCGCCCCCCTCTGGCTACACCTTC
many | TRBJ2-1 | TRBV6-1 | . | CASSQYLLLVGGYNEQFF | TGTGCCAGCAGCCAATATTTATTACTAGTAGGGGGCTACAATGAGCAGTTCTTC
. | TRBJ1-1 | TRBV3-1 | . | CASSQDYRFSEAFF | TGTGCCAGCAGCCAAGATTACAGGTTCAGTGAAGCTTTCTTT
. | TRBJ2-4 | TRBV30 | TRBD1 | CAWSVGQVSSIQYF | TGTGCCTGGAGTGTAGGACAGGTGTCGAGCATTCAGTACTTC